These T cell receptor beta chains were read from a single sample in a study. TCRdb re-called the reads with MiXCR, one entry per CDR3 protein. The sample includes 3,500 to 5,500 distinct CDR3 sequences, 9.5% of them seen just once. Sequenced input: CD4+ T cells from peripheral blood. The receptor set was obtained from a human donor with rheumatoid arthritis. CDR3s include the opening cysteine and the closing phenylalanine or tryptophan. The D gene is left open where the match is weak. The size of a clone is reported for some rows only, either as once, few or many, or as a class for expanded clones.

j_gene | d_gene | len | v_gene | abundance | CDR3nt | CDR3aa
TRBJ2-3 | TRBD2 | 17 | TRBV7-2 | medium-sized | TGTGCCAGCAGCTTCTTCCCTAGCGGGAGCGGAACAGATACGCAGTATTTT | CASSFFPSGSGTDTQYF
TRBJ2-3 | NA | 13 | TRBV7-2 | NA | TGTGCCAGCAGCTTAGCGGGGTGGGATACGCAGTATTTT | CASSLAGWDTQYF
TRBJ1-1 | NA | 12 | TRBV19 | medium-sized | TGTGCCAGTAGCAGGGGCGCGACTGAAGCTTTCTTT | CASSRGATEAFF
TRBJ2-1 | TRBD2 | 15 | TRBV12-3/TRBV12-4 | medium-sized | TGTGCCAGCAGGGACACTAGCGGGGGTAACAATGAGCAGTTCTTC | CASRDTSGGNNEQFF
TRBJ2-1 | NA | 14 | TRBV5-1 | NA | TGCGCCAGCAGCCGGGACGCGGGGATGAATGAGCAGTTCTTC | CASSRDAGMNEQFF
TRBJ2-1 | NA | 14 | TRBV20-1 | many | TGCAGTGCGAGTAAAACTACTTCCTACAATGAGCAGTTCTTC | CSASKTTSYNEQFF
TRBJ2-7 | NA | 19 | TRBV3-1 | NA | TGTGCCAGCAGCCAAGCTGGTAGCTGGGGGTCTACGGCTTCCTACGAGCAGTACTTC | CASSQAGSWGSTASYEQYF
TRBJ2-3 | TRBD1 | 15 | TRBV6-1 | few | TGTGCCAGCCCTCAGGGGGACGGGGCCACAGATACGCAGTATTTT | CASPQGDGATDTQYF
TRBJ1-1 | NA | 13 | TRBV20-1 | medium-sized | TGCAGTGCTACTCCTGACATGAACACTGAAGCTTTCTTT | CSATPDMNTEAFF
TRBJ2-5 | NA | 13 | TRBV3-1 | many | TGTGCCAGCAGCCCGACAGGCCAAGAGACCCAGTACTTC | CASSPTGQETQYF